Listed here are 28 T cell receptor beta chains from one sample, sequenced in a study of T cells in localized non-small cell lung cancer. Sequencing was performed with immunoSEQ multiplex PCR; in TCRdb, only in-frame clones are kept and a portion is missing. This sample has about 15,000 clones, with around 87% found just once. Material: peripheral blood mononuclear cells, obtained before any cancer treatment. These receptors all stem from a male donor aged 60 or over with stage II lung adenocarcinoma.

The V gene is TRBV6-1, the J gene TRBJ1-5; D may be TRBD1 (6 bases). The germline V and J ends were trimmed by 5 bases and 6 bases, with 17 bases remaining between them. This CDR3 comprises 15 residues. Germline V lookup: CDR1 MNHNS, CDR2 SASEGT. This chain's CDR3 is CASSSLGGAAQPQHF. The CDR3 coding sequence is TGTGCCAGCAGTTCCTTGGGGGGGGCGGCTCAGCCCCAGCATTTT.

This chain links TRBV6-1 with TRBJ2-7; 9 bases line up with TRBD2. Per the germline V gene, CDR1 is MNHNS and CDR2 is SASEGT. The CDR3 extends over 14 amino acids. V dropped 7 bases and J dropped 2; count of bases not matched to a gene: 6. This chain's CDR3 is CASKEAGGTYEQYF. The CDR3 DNA reads TGTGCCAGCAAGGAGGCGGGAGGGACCTACGAGCAGTACTTC.

The rearrangement joins TRBV6-1 to TRBJ2-5, with D unresolved. Germline-derived CDR1 and CDR2 are MNHNS and SASEGT. This CDR3 has 15 residues. The V gene lost 0 bases and the J gene lost 2 bases, with 10 bases spanning the gap. DNA of the CDR3: TGTGCCAGCAGTGAAGCGTGGGCTAGGCAAGAGACCCAGTACTTC. Translation: CASSEAWARQETQYF.

CDR3 coding DNA: TGTGCCAGCTCACCAAGGACCCGCGGGAGGGGCAATGAGCAGTTCTTC. Translated: CASSPRTRGRGNEQFF. The chain uses TRBV18 and TRBJ2-1; TRBD2 aligns across 9 bases. The CDR3 covers 16 residues. CDR1 is KGHSH and CDR2 is LQKENI in the germline V gene. Germline trimming cut 2 bases from V and 6 bases from J; bases unmatched to any gene: 8. The whole variable domain, filled in from reference TRBV18 and TRBJ2-1, reads NAGVMQNPRHLVRRRGQEARLRCSPMKGHSHVYWYRQLPEEGLKFMVYLQKENIIDESGMPKERFSAEFPKEGPSILRIQQVVRGDSAAYFCASSPRTRGRGNEQFFGPGTRLTVL.

The chain has TRBV9 and TRBJ2-2; D is ambiguous. The germline gives CDR1 SGDLS, CDR2 YYNGEE. The CDR3 consists of 14 residues. The V and J ends lost 0 bases and 1 base respectively, with 4 bases between them. This CDR3 is CASSVAGNTGELFF. The CDR3 region has the DNA TGTGCCAGCAGCGTAGCCGGGAACACCGGGGAGCTGTTTTTT.

The chain has TRBV27 and TRBJ2-7, with TRBD2 matching 7 bases. Germline V gene lookup returns CDR1 MNHEY and CDR2 SMNVEV (reference sequence). CDR3 length: 15 residues. The ends lost 5 bases at V and 2 bases at J; junction bases unmatched: 9. CDR3 in DNA: TGTGCCAGCAGTCCCACCGGCGGGGGAACCTACGAGCAGTACTTC. Translation: CASSPTGGGTYEQYF.

In this sample, this clone is medium-sized. The genes are TRBV9 and TRBJ1-2; possibly TRBD1 for D (6 bases). Germline V CDR1 and CDR2: SGDLS, YYNGEE. V gave up 4 bases and J gave up 5 bases, with 15 bases separating them. The CDR3 has 14 residues. CDR3 residues: CASSPSGASYGYTF. In nucleotides, the CDR3 is TGTGCCAGCAGCCCCTCGGGGGCAAGTTATGGCTACACCTTC.

This rearrangement joins TRBV6-5 to TRBJ1-1; D possibly corresponds to TRBD1 (5 bases). This CDR3 has 15 amino acids. Trimming left V 0 bases short and J 0 bases short, with 8 bases between. CDR1 and CDR2 from the germline V gene are MNHEY and SVGAGI. The CDR3 here is CASSYSGTLNTEAFF. The CDR3 nucleotides read TGTGCCAGCAGTTACTCCGGGACCCTGAACACTGAAGCTTTCTTT.

V and J are TRBV4-1 and TRBJ1-5; tentative D call: TRBD1 (5 bases). The V and J ends lost 0 bases and 2 bases respectively, with 11 bases between them. This CDR3 has 16 amino acids. CDR1 and CDR2 (germline): MGHRA, YSYEKL. CDR3 DNA sequence: TGCGCCAGCAGCCAAGAGGGAAGGGGTGGCAATCAGCCCCAGCATTTT. Translated: CASSQEGRGGNQPQHF.

The rearrangement links TRBV7-8 to TRBJ1-5, with D unresolved. This CDR3 contains 15 residues. V was shortened by 2 bases and J by 1 base, with 9 bases between the two germline ends. Germline values: CDR1 SGHVS, CDR2 FQNEAQ. Here the CDR3 reads CASSLRAESNQPQHF. CDR3 coding DNA: TGTGCCAGCAGCTTAAGGGCTGAAAGCAATCAGCCCCAGCATTTT.

This clone was recorded once. The chain carries TRBV19 and TRBJ1-5; 8 bases are shared with TRBD1. Trimming at V came to 8 bases and at J to 8 bases, leaving 11 bases not matched to a gene. This CDR3 spans 14 amino acids. In germline, CDR1 is LNHDA, CDR2 SQIVND (reference sequence). The CDR3 sequence: CASVGGQVKEPQHF. The CDR3 DNA follows: TGTGCCAGTGTGGGGGGACAGGTGAAAGAGCCCCAGCATTTT.

DNA for the CDR3: TGTGCCAGCAGTTTAAGTACCCGCGATCCCCAGCATTTT. Protein: CASSLSTRDPQHF. This chain links TRBV27 with TRBJ1-5, with no clear D. Germline V gene sequence: CDR1 MNHEY, CDR2 SMNVEV (reference sequence). Trimming shortened V by 2 bases and J by 10 bases, and 12 bases separated the two germline ends. The CDR3 has 13 amino acids.

As for this clone: Sequence at one end of the junction differs from germline and may be a read error. The V gene is TRBV4-1, the J gene TRBJ2-7, with D hard to call. The CDR3 consists of 14 residues. Germline V gene lookup returns CDR1 MGHRA and CDR2 YSYEKL. The DNA for the CDR3 is TGCGCCAGCAGCCAAGTGCAGCTCTCCTGCGAGCAGTACTTC. Residues: CASSQVQLSCEQYF.

Points on this clone: The junction departs from the called germline gene at one end, perhaps through a read error. The chain recombines TRBV6-4 with TRBJ1-2; D call uncertain. Per the germline V gene, CDR1 is MRHNA and CDR2 is SNTAGT. There are 13 residues in the CDR3. CDR3 residues: CASSYSADYGYTF. The CDR3 bases are TGTGCCAGCAGTTACTCGGCAGACTATGGCTACACCTTC.

The chain is built from TRBV10-1 and TRBJ2-1, with 7 bases that match TRBD1. The germline V gene encodes CDR1 WNHNN and CDR2 SYGVQD (reference sequence). There are 15 residues in the CDR3. The V segment lost 6 bases and the J segment 6 bases; nucleotides outside the gene matches: 11. The CDR3 nucleotides are TGCGCCAGCAGCCTAAGCCAAGGACAGGCCAATGAGCAGTTCTTC. This encodes CASSLSQGQANEQFF.

The V and J genes are TRBV4-2 and TRBJ2-2; 7 bases match TRBD1. Germline V gene lookup returns CDR1 LGHNA and CDR2 YNFKEQ. V shed 4 bases and J 4 bases; nucleotides not matched to a gene: 3. The CDR3 has 14 residues. CDR3 in amino acids: CASSPRDSTGELFF. The CDR3 DNA follows: TGTGCCAGCAGCCCCCGGGACAGCACCGGGGAGCTGTTTTTT.

The chain combines TRBV19 with TRBJ1-5, with a possible D match to TRBD1 (6 bases). V lost 5 bases, J lost 0 bases, and 20 bases lay in between. Germline V lookup: CDR1 LNHDA, CDR2 SQIVND (reference sequence). The CDR3 runs 18 residues. The CDR3 loop is CASSVSRTWTASNQPQHF. In DNA form, the CDR3 reads TGTGCCAGTAGTGTTTCGCGTACCTGGACAGCTAGCAATCAGCCCCAGCATTTT.

The chain combines TRBV27 with TRBJ2-2; D perhaps matches TRBD2 (6 bases). The germline V gene encodes CDR1 MNHEY and CDR2 SMNVEV (reference sequence). The CDR3 is made up of 15 amino acids. V gave up 4 bases and J gave up 6 bases, with 15 bases separating them. The CDR3 DNA reads as TGTGCCAGCAGTTATAGGGACTCCTTCGCCGGGGAGCTGTTTTTT. Encoded protein: CASSYRDSFAGELFF.

For the CDR3, the DNA is TGTGCCAGCAGCTTAACTAGCGGGATCCGCCAAGAGACCCAGTACTTC. This gives the protein CASSLTSGIRQETQYF. The chain combines TRBV5-4 with TRBJ2-5; 10 positions match TRBD2. Germline CDR1 and CDR2: SGHNT and YYREEE (reference sequence). The CDR3 is made up of 16 amino acids. V shed 2 bases and J 1 base; nucleotides not matched to a gene: 5. Combining the CDR3 with reference TRBV5-4 and TRBJ2-5 gives the whole variable domain ETGVTQSPTHLIKTRGQQVTLRCSSQSGHNTVSWYQQALGQGPQFIFQYYREEENGRGNFPPRFSGLQFPNYSSELNVNALELDDSALYLCASSLTSGIRQETQYFGPGTRLLVL.

V and J are TRBV15 and TRBJ1-6; no firm D call. CDR1 LNHNV and CDR2 YYDKDF come from the germline V gene (reference sequence). V dropped 4 bases and J dropped 6 bases, with 10 bases sitting between them. This CDR3 region has 14 residues. CDR3 residues: CATSNEGPNSPLHF. For the CDR3, the DNA is TGTGCCACCAGCAATGAGGGCCCTAATTCACCCCTCCACTTT.

The chain employs TRBV5-4 and TRBJ2-3, with TRBD1 identical over 10 bases. This CDR3 is built from 16 residues. Germline V lookup: CDR1 SGHNT, CDR2 YYREEE (reference sequence). V gave up 5 bases and J gave up 2 bases; unmatched junction bases: 8. CDR3 sequence (DNA): TGTGCCAGCAGTTCCGGGACAGGGGTTTTCACAGATACGCAGTATTTT. Protein: CASSSGTGVFTDTQYF.

The chain employs TRBV5-4 and TRBJ2-5; D ambiguous. V lost 1 base and J lost 3, with 10 bases in between. Germline loops: CDR1 SGHNT, CDR2 YYREEE (reference sequence). The CDR3 covers 14 residues. The CDR3 sequence is CASSLTGVEETQYF. In DNA, the CDR3 is TGTGCCAGCAGCTTGACTGGGGTCGAAGAGACCCAGTACTTC.

V gene TRBV5-1 combines with J gene TRBJ2-3, with 9 nucleotides matching TRBD2. The V segment lost 4 bases and the J segment 3 bases; nucleotides outside the gene matches: 12. CDR3 length: 17 residues. CDR1 and CDR2 from the germline V gene are SGHRS and YFSETQ. CDR3 sequence reads: CASSGGGSGSGTDTQYF. CDR3 DNA sequence: TGCGCCAGCAGCGGGGGAGGTAGCGGGAGTGGGACAGATACGCAGTATTTT.

This clone was found once. The chain joins TRBV4-1 to TRBJ2-1; 11 bases map to TRBD2. The CDR3 length is 17 residues. Looked up from germline, CDR1 is MGHRA and CDR2 is YSYEKL. The ends lost 4 bases at V and 5 bases at J; junction bases unmatched: 10. Here the CDR3 reads CASSLKVGLAADNEQFF. In nucleotides, the CDR3 is TGCGCCAGCAGCCTAAAGGTGGGACTAGCGGCAGACAATGAGCAGTTCTTC.

The chain links TRBV7-8 to TRBJ2-7; weak D call: TRBD2 (6 bases). The V gene lost 6 bases and the J gene lost 0 bases, with 18 bases spanning the gap. The CDR3 extends over 16 amino acids. Germline V CDR1 and CDR2: SGHVS, FQNEAQ. The CDR3 loop is CASSSFRDFSSYEQYF. The CDR3 region has the DNA TGTGCCAGCAGTTCGTTCCGGGACTTCAGCTCCTACGAGCAGTACTTC.

This chain connects TRBV6-5 to TRBJ2-7; D is perhaps TRBD1 (6 bases). Trimming took off 0 bases at V and 3 bases at J, with 9 bases between the two ends. Germline lookup yields CDR1 MNHEY and CDR2 SVGAGI. This CDR3 has 14 amino acids. In nucleotides, the CDR3 is TGTGCCAGCAGTTACTCGACAGGATACTACGAGCAGTACTTC. This encodes CASSYSTGYYEQYF.

This rearrangement joins TRBV6-1 to TRBJ1-3, with D unclear. With 2 bases removed from V and 2 bases from J, the gap between germline ends came to 7 bases. Germline V gives CDR1 MNHNS, CDR2 SASEGT. The CDR3 consists of 14 residues. The CDR3 loop is CASSELGTGNTIYF. The CDR3 bases are TGTGCCAGCAGTGAACTGGGAACTGGAAACACCATATATTTT.

The chain joins TRBV18 to TRBJ2-1, with TRBD1 matching 11 bases. J was trimmed by 6 bases and V by 3 bases; bases with no gene match: 4. This CDR3 has 15 residues. Germline CDR1 reads KGHSH; CDR2 reads LQKENI. The CDR3 DNA follows: TGTGCCAGCTCACCTGAGGGACAGGGGGTCAATGAGCAGTTCTTC. As protein: CASSPEGQGVNEQFF. Based on the CDR3 plus reference TRBV18 and TRBJ2-1, the full variable domain is NAGVMQNPRHLVRRRGQEARLRCSPMKGHSHVYWYRQLPEEGLKFMVYLQKENIIDESGMPKERFSAEFPKEGPSILRIQQVVRGDSAAYFCASSPEGQGVNEQFFGPGTRLTVL.